These 12 T cell receptor beta chains share one sample of origin, sequenced in a study of T cell repertoires in cytomegalovirus infection. TCRdb independently ran MiXCR on the reads; one entry per CDR3 protein. In the table there are about 770,000 distinct CDR3 sequences, 25% to 30% of which are singletons. Which antigens these TCRs recognize remains unknown. Sequencing used cultured CD8+ T cells from PBMCs, obtained from culture after CMV antigen stimulation. These receptors all come from a human donor in good health (CMV status not recorded). Some clones in this sample may be carry-over from other donors' samples.

This clonotype has more than one count but fewer than ten. The chain employs TRBV12-3 or TRBV12-4 and TRBJ1-5; 9 positions agree with TRBD1. The junction had 5 bases not matched to a gene; V was cut back by 7 bases and J by 4 bases. This CDR3 contains 14 residues. The CDR3 is CASNSGTGNQPQHF. The DNA of the CDR3 is TGTGCCAGCAACTCCGGGACAGGGAATCAGCCCCAGCATTTT.

This chain links TRBV6-2 or TRBV6-3 with TRBJ2-1; the D gene is possibly TRBD1 (5 bases). Per the germline V gene, CDR1 is MNHEY and CDR2 is SVGEGT. This CDR3 has 22 amino acids. V gave up 2 bases and J gave up 3 bases, with 32 bases separating them. CDR3: CASSYPSGKVAAIRVNYNEQFF. The CDR3 DNA is TGTGCCAGCAGTTACCCGTCAGGGAAGGTAGCAGCTATACGAGTAAACTACAATGAGCAGTTCTTC.

This clonotype was seen a few times. The chain's CDR3 is CASSVAKGDTQYF. DNA for the CDR3: TGTGCCAGCAGCGTAGCAAAGGGAGATACGCAGTATTTT. The V gene is TRBV9, the J gene TRBJ2-3; D not resolved. The germline gives CDR1 SGDLS, CDR2 YYNGEE. Trimming removed 0 bases from V and 5 bases from J, with 7 bases in between. The CDR3 consists of 13 residues.

This clonotype was seen repeatedly, ten times or more. The chain is built from TRBV7-9 and TRBJ1-1, with D perhaps TRBD1 (5 bases). Germline V gene lookup returns CDR1 SEHNR and CDR2 FQNEAQ (reference sequence). CDR3 size: 15 residues. Deletions cut 1 base from V and 1 base from J, with 10 bases between. CDR3 sequence (DNA): TGTGCCAGCAGCTTAGGATGGGACGGGAACACTGAAGCTTTCTTT. Translating it yields CASSLGWDGNTEAFF.

This clonotype was counted only a few times. V gene TRBV27 combines with J gene TRBJ2-3; D is perhaps TRBD2 (5 bases). Germline values: CDR1 MNHEY, CDR2 SMNVEV (reference sequence). The CDR3 runs to 15 residues. V lost 3 bases to trimming and J lost 6 bases, with 16 bases between them. CDR3 nucleotides: TGTGCCAGCAGTTTGAGAGGGCCCTCCCGTGATACGCAGTATTTT. Protein product: CASSLRGPSRDTQYF.

The gene calls are TRBV5-8 and TRBJ2-2, with D unresolved. Trimming left V 0 bases short and J 2 bases short, with 8 bases between. CDR3 length equals 15 residues. Germline V gene data show CDR1 as SGHTS and CDR2 as YDEGEE. The CDR3 sequence is CASSLGVINTGELFF. The CDR3 DNA reads as TGTGCCAGCAGCTTGGGTGTCATAAACACCGGGGAGCTGTTTTTT.

There are a few counts of this clonotype. The rearrangement joins TRBV19 to TRBJ2-3; 10 bases fit TRBD1. J was trimmed by 4 bases and V by 1 base; bases with no gene match: 11. The germline V gene has CDR1 LNHDA and CDR2 SQIVND (reference sequence). The CDR3 is made up of 18 amino acids. The CDR3 sequence is CASSIGPPGQGLADTQYF. CDR3 nucleotide sequence: TGTGCCAGTAGTATAGGACCCCCGGGACAGGGGTTAGCAGATACGCAGTATTTT.

This clonotype was recorded a few times. The chain recombines TRBV7-6 with TRBJ1-2; possible D gene TRBD1, 6 bases. Germline CDR1 and CDR2: SGHVS and FNYEAQ. Between the trimmed V and J ends, which lost 4 bases and 0 bases, there was a span of 15 bases. This CDR3 spans 16 amino acids. CDR3 loop: CASSSDHRVTNYGYTF. The CDR3 nucleotides read TGTGCCAGCAGCTCGGACCACAGGGTTACTAACTATGGCTACACCTTC.

The V gene is TRBV10-3, the J gene TRBJ2-7; TRBD2 is a possible D gene (6 bases). The CDR3 has 13 residues. Germline CDR1 and CDR2: ENHRY and SYGVKD. V was pared by 7 bases and J by 7 bases, with 17 bases between. CDR3 residues: CAIKTGPGGEQYF. The CDR3 DNA is TGTGCCATCAAGACCGGTCCCGGGGGTGAGCAGTACTTC.

This chain uses TRBV4-1 with TRBJ2-5, with D possibly TRBD1 on 5 matching bases. Germline CDR1 is MGHRA and CDR2 is YSYEKL. There are 16 residues in the CDR3. Deletions cut 0 bases from V and 3 bases from J, with 14 bases between. The CDR3 here is CASSQDGEGVEETQYF. The CDR3 nucleotides are TGCGCCAGCAGCCAAGACGGTGAAGGGGTGGAAGAGACCCAGTACTTC.

This clonotype was seen a handful of times. CDR3 bases: TGTGCCAGTAATCCAGGGACTAATTCACCCCTCCACTTT. Its translation is CASNPGTNSPLHF. The chain uses TRBV19 and TRBJ1-6, with a tentative D call TRBD1 (5 bases). CDR1 LNHDA and CDR2 SQIVND come from the germline V gene (reference sequence). V lost 7 bases to trimming and J lost 6 bases, with 10 bases between them. The CDR3 has 13 amino acids. Complete variable domain (other parts from reference TRBV19 and TRBJ1-6): DGGITQSPKYLFRKEGQNVTLSCEQNLNHDAMYWYRQDPGQGLRLIYYSQIVNDFQKGDIAEGYSVSREKKESFPLTVTSAQKNPTAFYLCASNPGTNSPLHFGNGTRLTVT.

This chain joins TRBV27 and TRBJ2-1; D unresolved. Germline V gene sequence: CDR1 MNHEY, CDR2 SMNVEV (reference sequence). CDR3 length: 17 residues. V was cut by 3 bases and J by 2 bases, with 17 bases left in between. CDR3 DNA: TGTGCCAGCAGTTTTCGTCAGTCCATTCCTCCCTACAATGAGCAGTTCTTC. It encodes CASSFRQSIPPYNEQFF.